The 11 T cell receptor beta chains listed next were all sequenced from one sample in a study of Ad26.COV2.S vaccination and SARS-CoV-2 variants. Data came from immunoSEQ multiplex PCR; TCRdb stores just in-frame clones and leaves some out. The sample has some 340,000 clones; around 85% are singletons. The treatment denotes: around 19 received Ad26.COV2.S at low or high dose, single or two shots; roughly five received placebo; per-sample allocation not given. Samples came from day 63 after the first vaccine or placebo injection. The sequenced sample was peripheral blood, obtained in a trial of Ad26.COV2.S vaccine versus placebo. Receptors were obtained from a person aged 18 to 65 who received the Ad26.COV2.S COVID-19 vaccine or a placebo.

The rearrangement uses TRBV5-4 and TRBJ1-6, with no clear D. Deletions cut 3 bases from V and 9 bases from J, with 16 bases between. The CDR3 consists of 15 residues. Germline loops: CDR1 SGHNT, CDR2 YYREEE (reference sequence). DNA of the CDR3: TGTGCCAGCAGCTACACCGCCCGAAGTAGTTCACCCCTCCACTTT. It translates to CASSYTARSSSPLHF.

This clone was recorded only once. The chain joins TRBV11-3 to TRBJ2-4, with D tentatively TRBD2 (7 bases). This CDR3 spans 16 amino acids. Germline-derived CDR1 and CDR2 are SGHNT and YENEEA. V lost 1 base, J lost 4 bases, and 14 bases lay in between. The CDR3 DNA follows: TGTGCCAGCAGCTTAGTTATGGCGGGGGCGAAAAACATTCAGTACTTC. This codes for CASSLVMAGAKNIQYF.

This rearrangement joins TRBV5-1 to TRBJ1-1; the D gene is possibly TRBD1 (5 bases). Trimming shortened V by 2 bases and J by 1 base, and 12 bases separated the two germline ends. Germline V CDR1 and CDR2: SGHRS, YFSETQ. This CDR3 is 15 amino acids long. In nucleotides, the CDR3 is TGCGCCAGCAGCTTTCAGCCAGGGACGAACACTGAAGCTTTCTTT. Encoded protein: CASSFQPGTNTEAFF.

The chain recombines TRBV30 with TRBJ2-3; 8 bases match TRBD1. The V gene's germline CDR1 is GTSNPN and CDR2 SVGIG (reference sequence). This CDR3 spans 14 amino acids. J lost 6 bases, V lost 0 bases, and 5 bases had no gene match. Here the CDR3 reads CAWSVMTGADTQYF. The CDR3 DNA reads TGTGCCTGGAGTGTTATGACAGGGGCTGATACGCAGTATTTT.

This clone appeared once. The V and J genes are TRBV28 and TRBJ2-7, with 8 bases lining up with TRBD1. In germline, CDR1 is MDHEN, CDR2 SYDVKM. The CDR3 loop spans 13 amino acids. J lost 7 bases, V lost 8 bases, and 10 bases had no gene match. CDR3 amino acids: CASGRDRSGEQYF. In DNA form, the CDR3 reads TGTGCCAGCGGGCGGGACAGGTCAGGAGAGCAGTACTTC.

This chain links TRBV19 with TRBJ1-1; tentative D call: TRBD1 (6 bases). Germline CDR1 is LNHDA and CDR2 is SQIVND (reference sequence). The CDR3 has 15 amino acids. Trimming left V 2 bases short and J 6 bases short, with 16 bases between. The CDR3 DNA reads as TGTGCCAGTAGTATAACGGGGGGCCGCGGACCTGAAGCTTTCTTT. As protein: CASSITGGRGPEAFF.

This chain joins TRBV3-1 (or the pseudogene TRBV3-2) and TRBJ2-5; 8 nucleotides agree with TRBD1. Germline V CDR1 and CDR2: LGHDT, YNNKEL (reference sequence). The CDR3 runs 16 residues. V shed 4 bases, J shed 1 base, and the junction held 8 bases outside the gene matches. CDR3 protein: CASSPGQGWGQETQYF. The DNA for the CDR3 is TGTGCCAGCAGCCCAGGACAGGGTTGGGGCCAAGAGACCCAGTACTTC.

The rearrangement uses TRBV7-6 and TRBJ1-2; 8 bases line up with TRBD1. Germline loops: CDR1 SGHVS, CDR2 FNYEAQ. Germline trimming cut 2 bases from V and 4 bases from J; bases unmatched to any gene: 6. The CDR3 runs to 15 residues. The CDR3 DNA sequence: TGTGCCAGCAGCTTATCCAGGACAGGGCCCTATGGCTACACCTTC. It yields the protein CASSLSRTGPYGYTF.

The chain links TRBV7-3 to TRBJ2-3; D is uncertain. This CDR3 has 13 amino acids. Trimming took off 4 bases at V and 6 bases at J, with 11 bases between the two ends. Germline values: CDR1 SGHTA, CDR2 FQGTGA. Here the CDR3 reads CASSSRPYDTQYF. CDR3 nucleotides: TGTGCCAGCAGCTCTAGACCTTACGATACGCAGTATTTT.

Here the CDR3 reads CASSYREVGTEAFF. The CDR3 DNA reads TGCGCCAGCAGCTACAGGGAAGTGGGGACTGAAGCTTTCTTT. The rearrangement uses TRBV5-1 and TRBJ1-1; perhaps TRBD1 as D (6 bases). The CDR3 is 14 residues long. The V end was cut by 3 bases, the J end by 5 bases, with 14 bases between. Germline V gives CDR1 SGHRS, CDR2 YFSETQ. The variable domain in full, with the rest retrieved from reference TRBV5-1 and TRBJ1-1, is KAGVTQTPRYLIKTRGQQVTLSCSPISGHRSVSWYQQTPGQGLQFLFEYFSETQRNKGNFPGRFSGRQFSNSRSEMNVSTLELGDSALYLCASSYREVGTEAFFGQGTRLTVV.

The V call is TRBV9, the J call TRBJ2-3; 11 positions match TRBD2. Germline V gene data show CDR1 as SGDLS and CDR2 as YYNGEE. The CDR3 loop spans 17 amino acids. Trimming took 3 bases from V and 4 from J; bases not matched to a gene: 10. The CDR3 sequence: CASSATSGEPTPDTQYF. The DNA for the CDR3 is TGTGCCAGCAGCGCGACTAGCGGGGAACCAACCCCAGATACGCAGTATTTT. Based on the CDR3 plus reference TRBV9 and TRBJ2-3, the full variable domain is DSGVTQTPKHLITATGQRVTLRCSPRSGDLSVYWYQQSLDQGLQFLIQYYNGEERAKGNILERFSAQQFPDLHSELNLSSLELGDSALYFCASSATSGEPTPDTQYFGPGTRLTVL.